These T cell receptor beta chains were read from a single sample in a study of CXCR3-negative and CXCR3-positive naive CD8 T cells. TCRdb reprocessed the 5' RACE reads and keeps a single row for each CDR3 protein, giving no DNA. In all, the sample yields 50,000 to 65,000 distinct CDR3 sequences. Sequenced material: naive CXCR3+ CD8+ T cells from blood. These receptors originate from a human donor in good health. Some clones in this sample may be carry-over from other donors' samples. Both conserved end residues are part of each CDR3. The order of the fields is J gene, V gene, CDR3 protein.

>TRBJ2-3|TRBV29-1
CSAVGTESTDTQYF
>TRBJ1-1|TRBV10-1
CASSNDPEDRVNTEAFF
>TRBJ2-7|TRBV20-1
CSALQGYEQYF
>TRBJ2-7|TRBV29-1
CSVEEEGAGGLSYEQYF
>TRBJ2-7|TRBV5-1
CASSLDRAEQYF
>TRBJ1-1|TRBV4-3
CASSQDHQGDGAFF
>TRBJ2-7|TRBV5-1
CASAPGQESYEQYF
>TRBJ1-2|TRBV27
CASRTDRTHYGYTF
>TRBJ2-7|TRBV7-9
CASSTPGLYEQYF
>TRBJ2-5|TRBV12-3/TRBV12-4
CASGDLDRHETQYF
>TRBJ2-7|TRBV5-5
CASSFLQGLGYEQYF
>TRBJ2-1|TRBV5-1
CASSLDHRASHPGTEQFF
>TRBJ2-3|TRBV10-3
CAIAGTSTDTQYF
>TRBJ1-1|TRBV28
CASSQGSDSLNTEAFF
>TRBJ2-1|TRBV28
CASSSPVGTYNEQFF
>TRBJ2-7|TRBV5-5
CASSAPDRELYEQYF
>TRBJ1-1|TRBV7-9
CASSPGQPPFEAFF
>TRBJ2-7|TRBV7-3
CASSLNGDSYEQYF
>TRBJ2-1|TRBV27
CASSLRTSGNEQFF
>TRBJ2-6|TRBV7-2
CASSAFSSGANVLTF
>TRBJ2-7|TRBV6-2/TRBV6-3
CASRADGAFYEQYF
>TRBJ1-1|TRBV5-6
CASSPGQDTEAFF
>TRBJ1-1|TRBV5-5
CASSLVPGQGLGTEAFF
>TRBJ2-3|TRBV4-1
CASSTTRTDTQYF
>TRBJ2-3|TRBV5-1
CASSLEGRSTDTQYF